This T cell receptor beta chain emerged from a study of T cell responses to AZD1222 COVID-19 vaccine. This table comes from immunoSEQ multiplex PCR, and its TCRdb copy is limited to in-frame clones, with some not included. The repertoire holds around 160,000 clones, with roughly 91% as singletons. From germline, CDR1 is KGHSH and CDR2 LQKENI. V gave up 6 bases and J gave up 4 bases; unmatched junction bases: 11. CDR3 length: 16 residues. The chain uses TRBV18 and TRBJ2-7, with 11 bases identical to TRBD2. The source material was peripheral blood, sampled on day 0 of AZD1222 vaccination. This receptor was taken from an adult in good health. CDR3: CASSSGPGLAVYEQYF. CDR3 bases: TGTGCCAGCTCCTCGGGGCCGGGACTAGCGGTGTACGAGCAGTACTTC.